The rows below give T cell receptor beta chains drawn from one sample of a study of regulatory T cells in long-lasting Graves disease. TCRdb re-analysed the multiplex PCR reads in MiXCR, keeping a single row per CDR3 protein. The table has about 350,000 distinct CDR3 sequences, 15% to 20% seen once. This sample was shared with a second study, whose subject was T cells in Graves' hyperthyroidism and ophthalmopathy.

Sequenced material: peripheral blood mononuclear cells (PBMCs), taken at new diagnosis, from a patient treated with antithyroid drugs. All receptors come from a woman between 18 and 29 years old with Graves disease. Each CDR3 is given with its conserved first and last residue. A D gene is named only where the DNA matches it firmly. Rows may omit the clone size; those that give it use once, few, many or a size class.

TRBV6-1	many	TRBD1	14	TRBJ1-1	CASSKGQGGGEAFF	TGTGCCAGCAGTAAAGGACAGGGTGGAGGGGAAGCTTTCTTT
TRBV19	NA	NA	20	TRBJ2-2	CASSIVPVRTRRANTGELFF	TGTGCCAGTAGTATAGTCCCGGTTAGAACGAGGAGGGCGAACACCGGGGAGCTGTTTTTT
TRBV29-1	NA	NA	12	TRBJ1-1	CSVVVKNTEAFF	TGCAGCGTTGTGGTAAAGAACACTGAAGCTTTCTTT
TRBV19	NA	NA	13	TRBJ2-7	CASSIRHGHEQYF	TGTGCCAGTAGTATTAGGCACGGGCACGAGCAGTACTTC
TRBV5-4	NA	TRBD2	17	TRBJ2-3	CASSARTSGGATDTQYF	TGTGCCAGCAGCGCAAGAACTAGCGGGGGGGCCACAGATACGCAGTATTTT
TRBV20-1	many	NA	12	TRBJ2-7	CSARDGPYEQYF	TGCAGTGCTAGAGACGGACCCTACGAGCAGTACTTC
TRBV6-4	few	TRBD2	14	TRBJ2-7	CASSEVAGDYEQYF	TGTGCCAGCAGTGAGGTAGCGGGGGACTACGAGCAGTACTTC
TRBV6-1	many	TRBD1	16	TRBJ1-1	CASSVLPGQGNTEAFF	TGTGCCAGCAGTGTACTACCGGGACAGGGTAACACTGAAGCTTTCTTT
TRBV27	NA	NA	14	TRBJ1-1	CASGPRQENTEAFF	TGTGCCAGCGGACCAAGACAGGAAAACACTGAAGCTTTCTTT
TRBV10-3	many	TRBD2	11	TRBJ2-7	CAIRGGDEQYF	TGTGCCATCCGGGGGGGTGACGAGCAGTACTTC
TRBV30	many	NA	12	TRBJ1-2	CAGYAANYGYTF	TGTGCCGGTTACGCGGCAAACTATGGCTACACCTTC
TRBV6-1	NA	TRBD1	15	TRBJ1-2	CASCSTGRRMGGYTF	TGTGCCAGCTGCTCGACAGGGAGGCGTATGGGTGGCTACACCTTC
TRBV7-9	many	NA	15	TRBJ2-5	CASIGGGQQPETQYF	TGTGCCAGTATAGGAGGCGGTCAACAACCAGAGACCCAGTACTTC
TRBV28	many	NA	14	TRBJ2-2	CASSLVSGTGELFF	TGTGCCAGCAGTTTAGTGTCGGGAACCGGGGAGCTGTTTTTT
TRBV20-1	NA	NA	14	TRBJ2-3	CSARDLDGTDTQYF	TGCAGTGCTAGAGATCTAGATGGGACAGATACGCAGTATTTT
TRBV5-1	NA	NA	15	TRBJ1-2	CASKLTPGSHYGYTF	TGCGCCAGCAAGCTTACGCCAGGGTCTCACTATGGCTACACCTTC
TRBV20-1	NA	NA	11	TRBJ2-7	CSARGSYEQYF	TGCAGTGCTAGGGGCAGCTACGAGCAGTACTTC
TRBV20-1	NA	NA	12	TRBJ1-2	CSPRDMDYGYTF	TGCAGTCCCCGAGATATGGACTATGGCTACACCTTC
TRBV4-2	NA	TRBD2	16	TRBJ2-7	CASSQQSGLAGDEQYF	TGTGCCAGCAGCCAGCAGTCGGGACTAGCGGGAGACGAGCAGTACTTC
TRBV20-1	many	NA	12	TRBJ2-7	CSAAQSSYEQYF	TGCAGTGCGGCCCAGAGCTCCTACGAGCAGTACTTC
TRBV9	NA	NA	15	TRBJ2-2	CASSVVPLPTGELFF	TGTGCCAGCAGCGTAGTCCCGCTACCCACCGGGGAGCTGTTTTTT
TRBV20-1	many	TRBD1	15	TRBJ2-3	CSARRRGRITDTQYF	TGCAGTGCCCGCCGTAGGGGGCGTATCACAGATACGCAGTATTTT
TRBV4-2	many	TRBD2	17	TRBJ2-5	CASSQKALAGSQETQYF	TGTGCCAGCAGCCAAAAAGCGCTAGCGGGATCTCAAGAGACCCAGTACTTC
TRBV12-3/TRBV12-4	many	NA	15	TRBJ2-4	CASRARGLAKNIQYF	TGTGCCAGCAGAGCAAGGGGCCTGGCCAAAAACATTCAGTACTTC
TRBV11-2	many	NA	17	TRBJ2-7	CASSSAKGRKISYEQYF	TGTGCCAGCAGCTCGGCGAAGGGGAGGAAGATATCCTACGAGCAGTACTTC
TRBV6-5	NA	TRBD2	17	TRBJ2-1	CASSYGAGGGAHNEQFF	TGTGCCAGCAGTTACGGGGCGGGGGGGGGCGCGCACAATGAGCAGTTCTTC
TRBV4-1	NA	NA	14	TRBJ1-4	CASSRTVGVEKLFF	TGCGCCAGCAGTAGGACGGTGGGGGTGGAAAAACTGTTTTTT
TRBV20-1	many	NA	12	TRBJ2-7	CSLPGLAVEQYF	TGCAGTCTCCCCGGCCTAGCAGTCGAGCAGTACTTC
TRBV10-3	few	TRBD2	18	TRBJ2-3	CAISRGLDSGGHTDTQYF	TGTGCCATCAGTAGGGGGTTGGATAGCGGGGGACACACAGATACGCAGTATTTT
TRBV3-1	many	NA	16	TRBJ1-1	CASSQQSPPLGGEAFF	TGTGCCAGCAGCCAACAATCACCGCCCCTGGGGGGGGAAGCTTTCTTT
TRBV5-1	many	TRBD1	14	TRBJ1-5	CASSPGTDPKPQHF	TGCGCCAGCAGCCCCGGGACAGATCCTAAGCCCCAGCATTTT
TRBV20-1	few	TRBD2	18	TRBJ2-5	CSASPLAGGPFTQETQYF	TGCAGTGCTAGTCCACTAGCGGGAGGGCCCTTTACGCAAGAGACCCAGTACTTC
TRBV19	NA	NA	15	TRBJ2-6	CASSLTASGANVLTF	TGTGCCAGTAGCTTAACCGCCTCTGGGGCCAACGTCCTGACTTTC
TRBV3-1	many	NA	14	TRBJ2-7	CASSQALEGYEQYF	TGTGCCAGCAGCCAAGCCTTGGAGGGGTACGAGCAGTACTTC
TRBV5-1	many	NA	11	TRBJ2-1	CASSIGSEQFF	TGCGCCAGCAGCATCGGATCAGAGCAGTTCTTC
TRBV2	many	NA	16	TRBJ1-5	CASSSRTGARNQPQHF	TGTGCCAGCAGTTCTCGGACGGGAGCTCGGAATCAGCCCCAGCATTTT
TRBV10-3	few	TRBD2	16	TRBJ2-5	CAISEGLAGGQETQYF	TGTGCCATCAGTGAGGGGCTAGCGGGGGGTCAAGAGACCCAGTACTTC
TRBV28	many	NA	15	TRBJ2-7	CASSLPRDTSYEQYF	TGTGCCAGCAGTTTACCCCGGGACACTTCCTACGAGCAGTACTTC
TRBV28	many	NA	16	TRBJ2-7	CASSSTRQGNYYEQYF	TGTGCCAGCAGTTCCACCCGCCAGGGAAACTACTACGAGCAGTACTTC
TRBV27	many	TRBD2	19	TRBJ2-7	CASSRRRLAGERQPYEQYF	TGTGCCAGCAGTCGACGAAGACTAGCGGGAGAAAGGCAACCCTACGAGCAGTACTTC
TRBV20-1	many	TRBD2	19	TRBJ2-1	CSARVFDLAGSHSYNEQFF	TGCAGTGCTAGAGTCTTTGATCTAGCGGGGTCCCACTCCTACAATGAGCAGTTCTTC
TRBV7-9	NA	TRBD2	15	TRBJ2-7	CASSRNAAGGDEQYF	TGTGCCAGCAGCCGGAACGCAGCGGGAGGAGACGAGCAGTACTTC
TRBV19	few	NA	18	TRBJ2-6	CASSIDGGRTSGANVLTF	TGTGCCAGTAGTATAGATGGGGGACGGACCTCTGGGGCCAACGTCCTGACTTTC
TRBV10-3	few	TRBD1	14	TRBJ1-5	CAIRGQGGNQPQHF	TGTGCCATCAGGGGACAGGGAGGCAATCAGCCCCAGCATTTT
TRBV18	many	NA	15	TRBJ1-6	CASSPIEHYNSPLHF	TGTGCCAGCTCACCAATTGAGCACTATAATTCACCCCTCCACTTT
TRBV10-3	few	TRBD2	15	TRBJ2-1	CAIKWTSGNYNEQFF	TGTGCCATCAAGTGGACTAGCGGAAACTACAATGAGCAGTTCTTC
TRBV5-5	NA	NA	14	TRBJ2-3	CASSVGGWADTQYF	TGTGCCAGCAGCGTGGGGGGATGGGCAGATACGCAGTATTTT
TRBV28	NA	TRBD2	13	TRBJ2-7	CASTGGSAYEQYF	TGTGCCAGCACCGGGGGGAGCGCCTACGAGCAGTACTTC
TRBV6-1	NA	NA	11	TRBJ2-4	CASTEGAEGYF	TGTGCCAGCACAGAGGGTGCTGAGGGGTACTTC
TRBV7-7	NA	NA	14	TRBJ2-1	CASSFGTNSDEQFF	TGTGCTAGCAGCTTCGGGACAAATTCGGATGAGCAGTTCTTC
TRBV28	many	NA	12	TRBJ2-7	CASSSGLGEQYF	TGTGCCAGCAGTTCAGGGTTAGGTGAGCAGTACTTC
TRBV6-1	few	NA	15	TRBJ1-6	CASSEAGTNNSPLHF	TGTGCCAGCAGTGAAGCAGGGACCAATAATTCACCCCTCCACTTT
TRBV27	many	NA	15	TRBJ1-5	CASSLSWQAGQPQHF	TGTGCCAGCAGTTTATCTTGGCAGGCGGGTCAGCCCCAGCATTTT
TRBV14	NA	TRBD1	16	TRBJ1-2	CASSQARDRGNYGYTF	TGTGCCAGCAGCCAAGCCCGGGACAGGGGGAACTATGGCTACACCTTC